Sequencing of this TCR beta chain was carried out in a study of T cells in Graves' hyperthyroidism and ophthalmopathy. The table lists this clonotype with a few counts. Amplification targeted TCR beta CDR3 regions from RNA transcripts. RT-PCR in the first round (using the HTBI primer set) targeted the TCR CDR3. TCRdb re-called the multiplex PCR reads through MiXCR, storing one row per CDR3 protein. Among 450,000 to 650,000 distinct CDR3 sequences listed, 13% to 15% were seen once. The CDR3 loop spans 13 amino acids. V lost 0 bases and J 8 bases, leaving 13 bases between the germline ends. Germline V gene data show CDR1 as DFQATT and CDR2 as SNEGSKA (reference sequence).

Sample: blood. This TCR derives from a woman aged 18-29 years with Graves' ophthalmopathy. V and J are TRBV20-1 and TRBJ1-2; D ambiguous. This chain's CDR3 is CSARDMDPLGYTF. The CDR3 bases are TGCAGTGCTAGAGATATGGATCCTTTGGGCTACACCTTC.